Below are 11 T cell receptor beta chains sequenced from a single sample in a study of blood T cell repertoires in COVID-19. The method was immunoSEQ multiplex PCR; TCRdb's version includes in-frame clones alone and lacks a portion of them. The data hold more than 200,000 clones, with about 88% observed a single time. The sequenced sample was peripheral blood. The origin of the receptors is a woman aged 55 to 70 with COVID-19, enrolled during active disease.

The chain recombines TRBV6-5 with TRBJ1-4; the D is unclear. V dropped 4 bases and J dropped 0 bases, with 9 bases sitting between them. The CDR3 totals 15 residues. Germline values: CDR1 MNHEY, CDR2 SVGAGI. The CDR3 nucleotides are TGTGCCAGCAGTTTCTTTACTGCAACTAATGAAAAACTGTTTTTT. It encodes CASSFFTATNEKLFF.

The CDR3 protein is CASSHTLDRVGQPQHF. CDR3 nucleotides: TGTGCCAGCAGTCACACCTTGGACAGGGTCGGTCAGCCCCAGCATTTT. J is TRBJ1-5 and V is TRBV27, with 8 bases fitting TRBD1. V dropped 5 bases and J dropped 6; count of bases not matched to a gene: 12. CDR3 length equals 16 residues. Germline CDR1 MNHEY, CDR2 SMNVEV (reference sequence).

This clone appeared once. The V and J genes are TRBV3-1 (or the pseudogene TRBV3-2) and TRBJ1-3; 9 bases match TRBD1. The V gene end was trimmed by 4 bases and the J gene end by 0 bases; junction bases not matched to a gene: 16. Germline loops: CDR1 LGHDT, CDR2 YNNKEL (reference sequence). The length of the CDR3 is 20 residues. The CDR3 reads CASSLHRPGTGLGSGNTIYF. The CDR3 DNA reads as TGTGCCAGCAGCCTACATCGTCCCGGGACAGGGTTGGGCTCTGGAAACACCATATATTTT.

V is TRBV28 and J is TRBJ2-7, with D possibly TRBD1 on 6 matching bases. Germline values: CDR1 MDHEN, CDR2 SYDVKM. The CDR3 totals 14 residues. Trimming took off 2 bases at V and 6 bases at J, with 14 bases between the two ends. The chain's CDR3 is CASSLNRVVAEQYF. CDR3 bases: TGTGCCAGCAGTTTAAACAGGGTGGTGGCCGAGCAGTACTTC.

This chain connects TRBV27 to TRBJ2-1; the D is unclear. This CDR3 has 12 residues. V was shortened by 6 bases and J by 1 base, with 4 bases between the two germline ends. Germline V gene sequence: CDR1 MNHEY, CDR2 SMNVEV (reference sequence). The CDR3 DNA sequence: TGTGCCAGCAGCCATTCCTACAATGAGCAGTTCTTC. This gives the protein CASSHSYNEQFF.

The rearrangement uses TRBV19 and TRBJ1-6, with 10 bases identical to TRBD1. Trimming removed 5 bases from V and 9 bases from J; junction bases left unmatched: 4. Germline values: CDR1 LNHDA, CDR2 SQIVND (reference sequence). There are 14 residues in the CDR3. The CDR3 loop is CASSFDRGPSPLHF. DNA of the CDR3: TGTGCCAGTAGTTTCGACAGGGGGCCTTCACCCCTCCACTTT.

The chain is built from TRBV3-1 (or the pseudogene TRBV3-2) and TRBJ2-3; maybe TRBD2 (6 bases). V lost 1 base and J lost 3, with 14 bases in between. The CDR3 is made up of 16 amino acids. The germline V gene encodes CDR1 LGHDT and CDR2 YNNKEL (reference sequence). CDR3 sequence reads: CASSQVGGTETDTQYF. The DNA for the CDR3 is TGTGCCAGCAGCCAAGTTGGCGGGACCGAGACAGATACGCAGTATTTT.

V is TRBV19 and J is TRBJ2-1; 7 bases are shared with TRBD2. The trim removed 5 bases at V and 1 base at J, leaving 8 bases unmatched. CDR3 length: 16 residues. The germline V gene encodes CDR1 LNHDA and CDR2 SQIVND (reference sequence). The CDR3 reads CASSHSGPESYNEQFF. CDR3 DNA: TGTGCCAGTAGTCATAGCGGGCCAGAATCCTACAATGAGCAGTTCTTC.

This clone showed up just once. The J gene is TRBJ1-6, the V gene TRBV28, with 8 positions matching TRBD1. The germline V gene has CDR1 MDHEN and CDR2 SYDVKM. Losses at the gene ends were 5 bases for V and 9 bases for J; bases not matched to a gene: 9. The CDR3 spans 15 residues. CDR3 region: CASSLPDRGGSPLHF. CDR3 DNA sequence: TGTGCCAGCAGTCTCCCCGACAGGGGCGGTTCACCCCTCCACTTT.

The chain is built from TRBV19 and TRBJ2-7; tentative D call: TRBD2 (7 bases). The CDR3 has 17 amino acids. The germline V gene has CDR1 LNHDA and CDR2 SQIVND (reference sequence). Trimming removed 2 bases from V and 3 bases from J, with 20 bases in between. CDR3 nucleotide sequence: TGTGCCAGTAGTATAAGGCAGGGGAGGGACTATCACTACGAGCAGTACTTC. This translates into CASSIRQGRDYHYEQYF.

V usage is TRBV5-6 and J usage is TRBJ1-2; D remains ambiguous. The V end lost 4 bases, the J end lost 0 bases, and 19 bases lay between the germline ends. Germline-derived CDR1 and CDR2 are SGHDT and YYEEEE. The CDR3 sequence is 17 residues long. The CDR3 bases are TGTGCCAGCAGCCGCCCCCGGGGAGCCGGGGCTAACTATGGCTACACCTTC. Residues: CASSRPRGAGANYGYTF.